This TCR beta chain was profiled in a study of low-dose radiotherapy and immunotherapy resistance in tumors. Time point meaning: before trial treatment. Trimming stripped 4 bases from V and 4 bases from J, with 7 bases between. There are 12 residues in the CDR3. Germline CDR1 reads SGHTA; CDR2 reads FQGNSA. Primers used for first-strand cDNA, a TRAV- and TRBV-specific set, covered both alpha and beta chains. TCRs were amplified for roughly 20 PCR cycles with a constant-region primer and V-primer adapter. TCRdb reprocessed the reads with MiXCR, giving one entry per CDR3 protein. The sample lists fewer than 90,000 distinct CDR3 sequences, roughly 30% seen once, with roughly 11% in the top ten. This clonotype came up many times.

This sample comprised PBMCs, obtained before treatment. V and J are TRBV7-2 and TRBJ2-5; unclear D gene. This receptor was taken from a female donor with ovarian cancer. In nucleotides, the CDR3 is TGTGCCAGCAGCTCGCAAGTAGAGACCCAGTACTTC. It codes for CASSSQVETQYF. Together with reference TRBV7-2 and TRBJ2-5, the CDR3 gives the full variable domain: GAGVSQSPSNKVTEKGKDVELRCDPISGHTALYWYRQSLGQGLEFLIYFQGNSAPDKSGLPSDRFSAERTGGSVSTLTIQRTQQEDSAVYLCASSSQVETQYFGPGTRLLVL.